One sample yielded the 27 T cell receptor beta chains listed below, sequenced in a study of T cells in Graves' hyperthyroidism and ophthalmopathy. The investigators amplified TCR beta CDR3 regions from RNA transcripts. The study used the HTBI primer set for a first-round RT-PCR of the TCR CDR3. TCRdb re-analysed the multiplex PCR reads in MiXCR, keeping a single row per CDR3 protein. The sample contains roughly 300,000 distinct CDR3 sequences, around a sixth of which appear only once. The sample comprised blood. These receptors were collected from a woman aged 45-65 years with Graves' hyperthyroidism.

This clonotype showed up many times. The chain couples TRBV12-3 or TRBV12-4 to TRBJ2-7; 7 bases match TRBD1. V lost 2 bases to trimming and J lost 0 bases; unmatched junction nucleotides: 1. The CDR3 loop spans 14 amino acids. The CDR3 DNA reads as TGTGCCAGCAGTTTATGGGACAGCTCCTACGAGCAGTACTTC. Translated, it gives CASSLWDSSYEQYF.

This clonotype has at least ten counts. The V call is TRBV19, the J call TRBJ1-5; 8 nucleotides agree with TRBD1. The CDR3 is 19 residues long. CDR1 is LNHDA, CDR2 SQIVND, per germline (reference sequence). The ends lost 1 base at V and 7 bases at J; junction bases unmatched: 18. The CDR3 DNA sequence: TGTGCCAGTAGTATAGGTTGGAACGCAGGGGGCCTTGTGCGACAGCCCCAGCATTTT. This gives the protein CASSIGWNAGGLVRQPQHF.

V usage is TRBV15 and J usage is TRBJ1-1; D is perhaps TRBD1 (5 bases). The germline V and J ends were trimmed by 0 bases and 2 bases, with 7 bases remaining between them. The CDR3 sequence is 14 residues long. Germline V gene lookup returns CDR1 LNHNV and CDR2 YYDKDF (reference sequence). This CDR3 is CATSRDTGNTEAFF. In DNA form, the CDR3 reads TGTGCCACCAGCAGAGATACAGGTAACACTGAAGCTTTCTTT. The variable domain in full, completed from reference TRBV15 and TRBJ1-1, reads DAMVIQNPRYQVTQFGKPVTLSCSQTLNHNVMYWYQQKSSQAPKLLFHYYDKDFNNEADTPDNFQSRRPNTSFCFLDIRSPGLGDTAMYLCATSRDTGNTEAFFGQGTRLTVV.

The chain combines TRBV3-1 with TRBJ2-5; 9 bases align to TRBD2. The CDR3 totals 15 residues. J lost 4 bases, V lost 5 bases, and 8 bases had no gene match. Germline V lookup: CDR1 LGHDT, CDR2 YNNKEL (reference sequence). Written as DNA, the CDR3 is TGTGCCAGCAGCGGCGGGGGGGCCAAGGGAGAGACCCAGTACTTC. Encoded protein: CASSGGGAKGETQYF.

The rearrangement links TRBV28 to TRBJ1-4; unclear D gene. V was pared by 6 bases and J by 3 bases, with 8 bases between. This CDR3 has 13 amino acids. Germline V gene data show CDR1 as MDHEN and CDR2 as SYDVKM. CDR3 DNA sequence: TGTGCCAGCAGCAAAGGACCTAATGAAAAACTGTTTTTT. This encodes CASSKGPNEKLFF.

This chain uses TRBV6-1 with TRBJ2-1; 13 bases are shared with TRBD2. The CDR3 is 18 residues long. Germline CDR1 and CDR2: MNHNS and SASEGT. The J segment lost 7 bases and the V segment lost 5 bases, leaving 14 bases of the junction unmatched. In DNA form, the CDR3 reads TGTGCCAGCAGTCCCTCGCCCGGGACTAGCGGGGTTAAGAATGAGCAGTTCTTC. Residues: CASSPSPGTSGVKNEQFF.

V is TRBV11-2 and J is TRBJ1-3; D not certain. Between the trimmed V and J ends, which lost 3 bases and 4 bases, there was a span of 7 bases. The germline gives CDR1 SGHAT, CDR2 FQNNGV. This CDR3 is built from 13 residues. The CDR3 region has the DNA TGTGCCAGCAGCTTTGAACCCGGAAACACCATATATTTT. This encodes CASSFEPGNTIYF.

This clonotype was recorded a few times. V usage is TRBV20-1 and J usage is TRBJ2-1, with a weak D call TRBD2 (6 bases). Germline CDR1 is DFQATT and CDR2 is SNEGSKA (reference sequence). The CDR3 runs to 14 residues. Trimming shortened V by 2 bases and J by 8 bases, and 16 bases separated the two germline ends. CDR3 sequence: CSARLAGRLYEQFF. The CDR3 DNA follows: TGCAGTGCTAGATTGGCGGGACGTTTATATGAGCAGTTCTTC.

This clonotype was seen many times. V and J are TRBV6-2 or TRBV6-3 and TRBJ2-1, with D possibly called TRBD1 or TRBD2 (5 bases each). CDR1 is MNHEY and CDR2 is SVGEGT in the germline V gene. The CDR3 loop spans 14 amino acids. The V end lost 4 bases, the J end lost 6 bases, and 13 bases lay between the germline ends. The CDR3 coding sequence is TGTGCCAGCAGTTCCACCAATGGGGGCAATGAGCAGTTCTTC. The encoded protein is CASSSTNGGNEQFF.

In its sample, this clonotype was seen once. A much larger clone differs from this one at a single base, so this may be a read error. V usage is TRBV5-1 and J usage is TRBJ2-1; 9 nucleotides agree with TRBD1. The CDR3 sequence is 17 residues long. CDR1 is SGHRS, CDR2 YFSETQ, per germline. Losses at the gene ends were 5 bases for V and 9 bases for J; bases not matched to a gene: 18. As DNA, the CDR3 is TGCGCCAGCAGGCCCAAAGCCGGGACAGGGACCTGGGCTGAGCAGTTCTTC. Translation: CASRPKAGTGTWAEQFF.

The sample holds a few counts of this clonotype. The chain uses TRBV29-1 and TRBJ2-7; possible D gene TRBD1, 6 bases. Germline V gives CDR1 SQVTM, CDR2 ANQGSEA. The length of the CDR3 is 13 residues. V shed 7 bases and J shed 4 bases, with 17 bases lying between them. CDR3 protein: CSARDTEAYEQYF. The CDR3 nucleotides read TGCAGCGCCCGGGACACGGAGGCTTACGAGCAGTACTTC.

This clonotype was picked up many times. The V gene is TRBV13, the J gene TRBJ1-1; D uncertain. The CDR3 has 15 residues. Germline V gene lookup returns CDR1 PRHDT and CDR2 FYEKMQ (reference sequence). Trimming removed 5 bases at V and 2 bases at J, with 15 bases between. CDR3 sequence: CASSQLGPGNTEAFF. CDR3 DNA: TGTGCCAGCAGCCAACTTGGACCTGGAAACACTGAAGCTTTCTTT.

The chain is built from TRBV6-1 and TRBJ2-7; 9 bases match TRBD1. V lost 1 base to trimming and J lost 0 bases; unmatched junction nucleotides: 7. This CDR3 has 17 amino acids. Germline CDR1 MNHNS, CDR2 SASEGT. CDR3 nucleotide sequence: TGTGCCAGCAGTGAAGATCCGACAGGGGGGAGCTCCTACGAGCAGTACGTC. As protein: CASSEDPTGGSSYEQYV.

This clonotype came up many times. This chain uses TRBV28 with TRBJ2-3, with D possibly matching TRBD1 (6 bases). Germline V lookup: CDR1 MDHEN, CDR2 SYDVKM. CDR3 size: 16 residues. Trimming stripped 3 bases from V and 4 bases from J, with 17 bases between. The CDR3 region has the DNA TGTGCCAGCAGTTTCGGAATACAGGGCCCAGCAGATACGCAGTATTTT. It encodes CASSFGIQGPADTQYF.

The rearrangement links TRBV7-9 to TRBJ2-2; TRBD1 agrees at 11 bases. Germline values: CDR1 SEHNR, CDR2 FQNEAQ (reference sequence). After removal of 3 bases from V and 7 bases from J, the junction contained 10 bases not matched to a gene. The CDR3 totals 17 residues. For the CDR3, the DNA is TGTGCCAGCAGCTTTGGGCGGACAGGGGGCGCTGACGGGGAGCTGTTTTTT. Protein product: CASSFGRTGGADGELFF.

The sample holds a few counts of this clonotype. J is TRBJ2-2 and V is TRBV5-1, with D perhaps TRBD2 (6 bases). With 0 bases removed from V and 6 bases from J, the gap between germline ends came to 12 bases. The CDR3 totals 15 residues. From germline, CDR1 is SGHRS and CDR2 YFSETQ. The CDR3 protein is CASSLVSGVAGELFF. The CDR3 region has the DNA TGCGCCAGCAGCTTGGTCTCGGGGGTCGCCGGGGAGCTGTTTTTT. The full variable domain, rest sourced from reference TRBV5-1 and TRBJ2-2, is KAGVTQTPRYLIKTRGQQVTLSCSPISGHRSVSWYQQTPGQGLQFLFEYFSETQRNKGNFPGRFSGRQFSNSRSEMNVSTLELGDSALYLCASSLVSGVAGELFFGEGSRLTVL.

This clonotype has a count of ten or more. The chain links TRBV18 to TRBJ1-1, with D unclear. Germline-derived CDR1 and CDR2 are KGHSH and LQKENI. CDR3 size: 13 residues. V gave up 0 bases and J gave up 7 bases, with 9 bases separating them. CDR3 nucleotide sequence: TGTGCCAGCTCACCACCGAGGGTCTATGAAGCTTTCTTT. Protein: CASSPPRVYEAFF. The full variable domain, its missing parts supplied by reference TRBV18 and TRBJ1-1, is NAGVMQNPRHLVRRRGQEARLRCSPMKGHSHVYWYRQLPEEGLKFMVYLQKENIIDESGMPKERFSAEFPKEGPSILRIQQVVRGDSAAYFCASSPPRVYEAFFGQGTRLTVV.

This clonotype was observed at least ten times. The CDR3 DNA follows: TGCAGCGTCAGGGAAGAGCGGTACACTGAAGCTTTCTTT. Protein sequence: CSVREERYTEAFF. The rearrangement links TRBV29-1 to TRBJ1-1, with D perhaps TRBD1 (5 bases). Germline CDR1 SQVTM, CDR2 ANQGSEA. V lost 6 bases and J lost 3, with 14 bases in between. The CDR3 contains 13 residues.

This clonotype was detected ten times or more. The genes are TRBV7-2 and TRBJ1-2; 7 bases map to TRBD1. Trimming at V came to 10 bases and at J to 2 bases, leaving 4 bases not matched to a gene. CDR1 and CDR2 (germline): SGHTA, FQGNSA. The CDR3 loop spans 12 amino acids. This CDR3 is CAIQQGNYGYTF. The CDR3 coding sequence is TGTGCCATCCAACAGGGGAACTATGGCTACACCTTC.

The genes are TRBV28 and TRBJ1-2; D might be TRBD1 (6 bases). Germline V CDR1 and CDR2: MDHEN, SYDVKM. The CDR3 totals 16 residues. Trimming pared 7 bases from V and 1 base from J, leaving 19 bases between. CDR3 nucleotide sequence: TGTGCCAGCAAGGGGCAGGGGACCCAATTTAACTATGGCTACACCTTC. The encoded protein is CASKGQGTQFNYGYTF.

V gene TRBV7-9 combines with J gene TRBJ2-5; D unclear. Trimming left V 2 bases short and J 3 bases short, with 10 bases between. The CDR3 runs 14 residues. Germline CDR1 is SEHNR and CDR2 is FQNEAQ (reference sequence). The DNA of the CDR3 is TGTGCCAGCAGCTTATCGGCAGATAAAGAGACCCAGTACTTC. Translation: CASSLSADKETQYF.

This clonotype was seen repeatedly, ten times or more. The rearrangement joins TRBV28 to TRBJ1-4, with 11 nucleotides matching TRBD1. CDR3 length: 14 residues. J was trimmed by 8 bases and V by 8 bases; bases with no gene match: 7. Germline V CDR1 and CDR2: MDHEN, SYDVKM. The CDR3 bases are TGTGCCAGCTTCACCGGGACAGGGGGGGAAAAACTGTTTTTT. The encoded protein is CASFTGTGGEKLFF.

The chain has TRBV2 and TRBJ2-3; 8 bases are shared with TRBD2. This CDR3 has 16 amino acids. V lost 1 base to trimming and J lost 5 bases; unmatched junction nucleotides: 8. From germline, CDR1 is SNHLY and CDR2 FYNNEI. The CDR3 loop reads CASSEGWRGEEDTQYF. CDR3 sequence (DNA): TGTGCCAGCAGTGAAGGGTGGCGGGGGGAGGAAGATACGCAGTATTTT. The complete variable domain, with remaining parts taken from reference TRBV2 and TRBJ2-3, reads EPEVTQTPSHQVTQMGQEVILRCVPISNHLYFYWYRQILGQKVEFLVSFYNNEISEKSEIFDDQFSVERPDGSNFTLKIRSTKLEDSAMYFCASSEGWRGEEDTQYFGPGTRLTVL.

This clonotype was counted only a few times. The gene calls are TRBV7-2 and TRBJ1-6; 8 bases align to TRBD1. The CDR3 is made up of 17 amino acids. With 0 bases clipped from V and 6 bases from J, the junction kept 7 bases outside the gene matches. Germline V gives CDR1 SGHTA, CDR2 FQGNSA. The CDR3 sequence: CASSLALRTGINSPLHF. The CDR3 nucleotides are TGTGCCAGCAGCTTAGCCCTTAGGACAGGGATTAATTCACCCCTCCACTTT.

This clonotype was seen repeatedly, ten times or more. In DNA form, the CDR3 reads TGTGCCACCAGTCCGGGGGGGGATCATACGCAGTATTTT. This encodes CATSPGGDHTQYF. The V and J genes are TRBV24-1 and TRBJ2-3, with 8 bases fitting TRBD2. The CDR3 length is 13 residues. V trimming: 6 bases; J trimming: 7 bases; junction bases outside the gene matches: 5. CDR1 and CDR2 from the germline V gene are KGHDR and SFDVKD.

J is TRBJ2-7 and V is TRBV6-5; maybe TRBD2 (6 bases). V lost 2 bases, J lost 0 bases, and 11 bases lay in between. This CDR3 spans 15 amino acids. The V gene's germline CDR1 is MNHEY and CDR2 SVGAGI. The CDR3, as DNA: TGTGCCAGCAGTTACGGGGGGTCCCTCTCCTACGAGCAGTACTTC. Residues: CASSYGGSLSYEQYF.

V is TRBV4-1 and J is TRBJ1-3; TRBD1 matches 8 bases. With 4 bases clipped from V and 3 bases from J, the junction kept 5 bases outside the gene matches. This CDR3 region has 15 residues. The V gene's germline CDR1 is MGHRA and CDR2 YSYEKL. CDR3 in DNA: TGCGCCAGCAGCCCGGACAGGGCTAATGGAAACACCATATATTTT. It encodes CASSPDRANGNTIYF.